A selection of T cell receptor beta chains follows, all from one sample in a study of long-term antiretroviral therapy in people with HIV. The repertoire was sequenced with immunoSEQ multiplex PCR; TCRdb's copy has only in-frame clones and lacks some. The data contain about 16,000 clones, about 85% of them singletons. The sample was unsorted PBMCs, taken around 1.3 years before starting antiretroviral therapy. Source of these receptors: a man in his thirties or forties with HIV. CDR3s include the opening cysteine and the closing phenylalanine or tryptophan. The D gene is left open where the match is weak.

V gene	J gene	D gene	CDR3 protein	CDR3 DNA
TRBV28	TRBJ1-4	.	CASGETREKLFF	TGTGCCAGCGGGGAGACACGTGAAAAACTGTTTTTT
TRBV7-2	TRBJ2-5	TRBD1	CASSPTGGGETQYF	TGTGCCAGCAGCCCAACAGGGGGCGGAGAGACCCAGTACTTC
TRBV5-6	TRBJ1-1	TRBD1	CASSRPLGQGAGAFF	TGTGCCAGCAGCCGACCCTTAGGACAGGGTGCTGGCGCTTTCTTT
TRBV7-9	TRBJ2-1	.	CASSRAPYNEQFF	TGTGCCAGCAGCCGGGCTCCCTACAATGAGCAGTTCTTC
TRBV5-4	TRBJ1-1	.	CASSLQRPDTEAFF	TGTGCCAGCAGCTTGCAACGCCCTGACACTGAAGCTTTCTTT
TRBV30	TRBJ1-1	.	CAGILGRRDTEAFF	TGTGCCGGCATTTTGGGGAGGCGGGACACTGAAGCTTTCTTT
TRBV19	TRBJ2-3	TRBD1	CASSIAAPGQGWTDTQYF	TGTGCCAGTAGTATAGCCGCTCCGGGACAGGGATGGACAGATACGCAGTATTTT
TRBV4-2	TRBJ2-2	.	CASSQSGGNTGELFF	TGTGCCAGCAGCCAATCTGGGGGGAACACCGGGGAGCTGTTTTTT
TRBV5-8	TRBJ1-3	.	CASSLSATGGDTIYF	TGTGCCAGCAGCTTATCGGCGACGGGTGGCGACACCATATATTTT
TRBV29-1	TRBJ2-7	.	CSAASSYEQYF	TGCAGTGCCGCGTCGAGTTACGAGCAGTACTTC
TRBV14	TRBJ1-1	.	CASSRDVNTEAFF	TGTGCCAGCAGCCGAGACGTGAACACTGAAGCTTTCTTT